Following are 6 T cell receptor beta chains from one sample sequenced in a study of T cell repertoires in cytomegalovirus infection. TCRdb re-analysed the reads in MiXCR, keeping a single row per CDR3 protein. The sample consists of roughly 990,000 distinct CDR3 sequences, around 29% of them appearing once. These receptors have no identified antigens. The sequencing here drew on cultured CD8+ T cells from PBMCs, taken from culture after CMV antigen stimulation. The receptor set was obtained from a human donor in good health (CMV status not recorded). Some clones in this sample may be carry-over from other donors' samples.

The CDR3: CASSEYENEQFF. CDR3 DNA: TGTGCCAGCAGTGAGTACGAGAATGAGCAGTTCTTC. The chain combines TRBV6-1 with TRBJ2-1; D remains unclear. The CDR3 consists of 12 residues. Trimming removed 3 bases at V and 7 bases at J, with 7 bases between. The germline V gene has CDR1 MNHNS and CDR2 SASEGT.

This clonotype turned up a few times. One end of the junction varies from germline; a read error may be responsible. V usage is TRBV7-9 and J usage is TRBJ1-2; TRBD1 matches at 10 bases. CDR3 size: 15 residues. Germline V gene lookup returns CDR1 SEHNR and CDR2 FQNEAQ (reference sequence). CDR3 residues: CASSLDVGQGGLNTF. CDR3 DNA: TGTGCCAGCAGCTTAGACGTTGGACAGGGGGGCTTGAACACGTTC. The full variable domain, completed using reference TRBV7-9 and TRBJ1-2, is DTGVSQNPRHKITKRGQNVTFRCDPISEHNRLYWYRQTLGQGPEFLTYFQNEAQLEKSRLLSDRFSAERPKGSFSTLEIQRTEQGDSAMYLCASSLDVGQGGLNTFGSGTRLTVV.

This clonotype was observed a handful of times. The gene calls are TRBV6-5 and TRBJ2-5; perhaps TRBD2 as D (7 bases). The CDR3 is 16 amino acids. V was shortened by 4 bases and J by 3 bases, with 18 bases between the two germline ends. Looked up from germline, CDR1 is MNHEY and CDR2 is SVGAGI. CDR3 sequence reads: CASSFTIQGREETQYF. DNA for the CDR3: TGTGCCAGCAGTTTCACGATTCAGGGGAGGGAAGAGACCCAGTACTTC.

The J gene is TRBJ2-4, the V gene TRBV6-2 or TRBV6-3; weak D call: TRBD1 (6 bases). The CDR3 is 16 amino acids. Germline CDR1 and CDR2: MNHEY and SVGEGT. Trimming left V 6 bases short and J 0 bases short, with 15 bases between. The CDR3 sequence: CASRGGLSQAKNIQYF. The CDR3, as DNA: TGTGCCAGCAGAGGGGGATTGAGCCAAGCCAAAAACATTCAGTACTTC.

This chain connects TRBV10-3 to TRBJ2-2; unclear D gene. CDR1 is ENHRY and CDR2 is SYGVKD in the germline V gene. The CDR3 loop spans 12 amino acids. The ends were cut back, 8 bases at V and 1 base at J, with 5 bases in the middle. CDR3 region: CAILRNTGELFF. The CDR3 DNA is TGTGCCATCTTGAGGAACACCGGGGAGCTGTTTTTT.

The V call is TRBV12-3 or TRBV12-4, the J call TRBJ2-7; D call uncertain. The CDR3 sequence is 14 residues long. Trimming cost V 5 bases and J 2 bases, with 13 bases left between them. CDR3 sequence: CASSPSTATYEQYF. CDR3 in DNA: TGTGCCAGCAGTCCGTCGACGGCAACCTACGAGCAGTACTTC.